This T cell receptor (beta chain) was sequenced in a study of shared clonotypes between healthy human individuals. CD45RO-negative, CCR7-positively selected cells formed the naive CD8 fraction, excluding terminally differentiated effector memory CD45RA+ cells. Repertoires were generated with immunoSEQ multiplex PCR, while TCRdb's copy carries only in-frame clones and drops some. In the table there are approximately 600,000 clones, roughly 95% of which are singletons. The TCR was taken from a woman aged 30 to 39 in good health. Material: naive CD8+ T cells sorted from blood.

The CDR3 DNA follows: TGTGCCAGCAGCTTAGTAGGGCGGATTTATAGCAATCAGCCCCAGCATTTT. Amino acids: CASSLVGRIYSNQPQHF. The chain recombines TRBV5-8 with TRBJ1-5; D gene unclear. V was cut by 2 bases and J by 0 bases, with 15 bases left in between. This CDR3 has 17 amino acids. CDR1 is SGHTS, CDR2 YDEGEE, per germline.